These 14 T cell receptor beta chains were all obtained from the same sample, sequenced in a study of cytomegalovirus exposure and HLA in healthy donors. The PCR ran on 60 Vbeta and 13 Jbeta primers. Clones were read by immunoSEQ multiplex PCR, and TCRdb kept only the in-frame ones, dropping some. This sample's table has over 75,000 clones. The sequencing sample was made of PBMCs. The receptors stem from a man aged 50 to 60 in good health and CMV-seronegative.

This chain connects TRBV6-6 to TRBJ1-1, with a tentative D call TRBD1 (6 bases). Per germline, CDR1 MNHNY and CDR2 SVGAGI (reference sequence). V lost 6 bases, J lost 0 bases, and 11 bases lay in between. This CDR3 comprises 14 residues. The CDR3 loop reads CASRPTGVNTEAFF. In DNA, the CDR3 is TGTGCCAGCAGGCCGACAGGAGTGAACACTGAAGCTTTCTTT.

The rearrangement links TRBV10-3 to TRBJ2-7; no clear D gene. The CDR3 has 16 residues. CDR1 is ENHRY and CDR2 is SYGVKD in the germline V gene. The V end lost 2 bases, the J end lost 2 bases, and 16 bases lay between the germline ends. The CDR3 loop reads CAISEPSQDVPYEQYF. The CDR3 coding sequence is TGTGCCATCAGTGAGCCCAGCCAGGATGTTCCCTACGAGCAGTACTTC.

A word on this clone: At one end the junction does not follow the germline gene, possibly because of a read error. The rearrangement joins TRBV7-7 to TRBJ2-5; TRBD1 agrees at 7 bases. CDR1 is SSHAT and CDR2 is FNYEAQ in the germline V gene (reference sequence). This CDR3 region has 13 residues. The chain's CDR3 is CASSPTGPETQYF. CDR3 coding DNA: TGTGCTAGCAGCCCGACAGGGCCAGAGACCCAGTACTTC.

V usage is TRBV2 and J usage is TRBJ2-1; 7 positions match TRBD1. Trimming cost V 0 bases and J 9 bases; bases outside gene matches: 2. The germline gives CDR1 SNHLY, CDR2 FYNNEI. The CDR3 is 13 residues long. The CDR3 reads CASSEATGIEQFF. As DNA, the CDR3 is TGTGCCAGCAGTGAAGCGACAGGGATTGAGCAGTTCTTC.

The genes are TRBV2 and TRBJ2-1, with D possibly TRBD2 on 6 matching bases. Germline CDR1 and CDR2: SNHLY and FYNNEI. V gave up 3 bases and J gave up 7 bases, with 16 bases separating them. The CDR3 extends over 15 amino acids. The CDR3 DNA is TGTGCCAGCAGTGAGGGACTGACTGGATTTAATGAGCAGTTCTTC. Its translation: CASSEGLTGFNEQFF. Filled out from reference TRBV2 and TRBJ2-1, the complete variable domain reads EPEVTQTPSHQVTQMGQEVILRCVPISNHLYFYWYRQILGQKVEFLVSFYNNEISEKSEIFDDQFSVERPDGSNFTLKIRSTKLEDSAMYFCASSEGLTGFNEQFFGPGTRLTVL.

The CDR3, as DNA: TGTGCCGGAAAAGTGGGACAGGGGATTAGCTATGGCTACACCTTC. Protein sequence: CAGKVGQGISYGYTF. The gene calls are TRBV2 and TRBJ1-2, with 10 bases that match TRBD1. The germline V gene has CDR1 SNHLY and CDR2 FYNNEI. J was trimmed by 4 bases and V by 11 bases; bases with no gene match: 13. CDR3 length: 15 residues.

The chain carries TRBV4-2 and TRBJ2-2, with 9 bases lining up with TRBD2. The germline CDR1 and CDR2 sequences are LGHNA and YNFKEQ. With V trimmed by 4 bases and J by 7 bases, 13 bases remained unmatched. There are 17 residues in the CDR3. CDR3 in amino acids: CASSPGIGLAGFGELFF. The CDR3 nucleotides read TGTGCCAGCAGCCCAGGGATTGGGCTAGCGGGGTTCGGGGAGCTGTTTTTT.

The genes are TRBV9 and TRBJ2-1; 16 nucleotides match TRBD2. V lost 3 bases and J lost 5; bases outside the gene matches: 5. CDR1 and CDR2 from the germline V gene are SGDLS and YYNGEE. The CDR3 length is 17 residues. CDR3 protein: CASSALGLAGGDNEQFF. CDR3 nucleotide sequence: TGTGCCAGCAGCGCGCTGGGACTAGCGGGGGGGGACAATGAGCAGTTCTTC.

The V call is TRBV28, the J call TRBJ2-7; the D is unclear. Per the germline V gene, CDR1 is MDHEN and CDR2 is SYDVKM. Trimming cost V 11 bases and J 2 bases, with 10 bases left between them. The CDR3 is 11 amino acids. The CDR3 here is CAAGSPYEQYF. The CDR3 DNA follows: TGTGCCGCCGGGTCCCCCTACGAGCAGTACTTC.

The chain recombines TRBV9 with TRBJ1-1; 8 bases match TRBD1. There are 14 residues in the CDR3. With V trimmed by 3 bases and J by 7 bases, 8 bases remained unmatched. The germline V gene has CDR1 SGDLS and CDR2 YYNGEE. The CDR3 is CASSATPDRGEAFF. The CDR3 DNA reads TGTGCCAGCAGCGCAACTCCTGACAGGGGTGAAGCTTTCTTT.

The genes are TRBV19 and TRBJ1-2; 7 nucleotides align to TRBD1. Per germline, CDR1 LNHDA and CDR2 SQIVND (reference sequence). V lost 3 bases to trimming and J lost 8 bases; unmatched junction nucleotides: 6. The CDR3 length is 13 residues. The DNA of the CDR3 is TGTGCCAGTAGTATCGACAGGGTCGGAGGCTACACCTTC. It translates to CASSIDRVGGYTF.

CDR3: CASSLFGLKAETQYF. The CDR3 nucleotides read TGCGCCAGCAGCTTGTTCGGACTAAAGGCTGAGACCCAGTACTTC. The chain carries TRBV5-1 and TRBJ2-5; the D gene is possibly TRBD2 (6 bases). The CDR3 runs to 15 residues. Trimming removed 1 base at V and 5 bases at J, with 15 bases between. The germline V gene encodes CDR1 SGHRS and CDR2 YFSETQ. The full variable domain, its missing parts supplied by reference TRBV5-1 and TRBJ2-5, is KAGVTQTPRYLIKTRGQQVTLSCSPISGHRSVSWYQQTPGQGLQFLFEYFSETQRNKGNFPGRFSGRQFSNSRSEMNVSTLELGDSALYLCASSLFGLKAETQYFGPGTRLLVL.

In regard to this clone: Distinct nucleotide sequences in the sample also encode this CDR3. The CDR3 nucleotides read TGTGCCAGCAGCGTAACAGGGGCAAACTATGGCTACACCTTC. Protein: CASSVTGANYGYTF. The chain combines TRBV9 with TRBJ1-2; TRBD1 matches 7 bases. The V segment lost 1 base and the J segment 2 bases; nucleotides outside the gene matches: 2. The germline gives CDR1 SGDLS, CDR2 YYNGEE. This CDR3 region has 14 residues. The whole variable domain, remainder taken from reference TRBV9 and TRBJ1-2, is DSGVTQTPKHLITATGQRVTLRCSPRSGDLSVYWYQQSLDQGLQFLIQYYNGEERAKGNILERFSAQQFPDLHSELNLSSLELGDSALYFCASSVTGANYGYTFGSGTRLTVV.

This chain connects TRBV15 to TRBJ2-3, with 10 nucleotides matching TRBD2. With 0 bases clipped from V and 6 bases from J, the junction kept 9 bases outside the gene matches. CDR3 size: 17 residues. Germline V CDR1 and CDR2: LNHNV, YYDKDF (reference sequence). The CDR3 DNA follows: TGTGCCACCAGCAGAGATCGGCTAGCGGGGGCCTTGGATACGCAGTATTTT. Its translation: CATSRDRLAGALDTQYF.